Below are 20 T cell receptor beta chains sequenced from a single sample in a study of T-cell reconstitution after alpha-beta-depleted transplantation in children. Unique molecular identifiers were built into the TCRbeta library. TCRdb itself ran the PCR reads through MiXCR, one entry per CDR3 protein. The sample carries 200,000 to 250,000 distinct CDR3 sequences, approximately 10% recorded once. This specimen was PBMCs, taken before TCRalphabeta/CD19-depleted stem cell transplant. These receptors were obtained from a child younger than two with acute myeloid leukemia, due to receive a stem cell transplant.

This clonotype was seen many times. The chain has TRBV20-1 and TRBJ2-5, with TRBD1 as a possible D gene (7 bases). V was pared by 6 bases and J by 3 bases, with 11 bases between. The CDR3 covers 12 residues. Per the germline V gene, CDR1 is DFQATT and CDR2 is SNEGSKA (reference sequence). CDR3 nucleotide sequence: TGCAGTGCCAGGGGGGATAAAGAGACCCAGTACTTC. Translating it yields CSARGDKETQYF.

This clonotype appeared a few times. This CDR3 is CASSYGTSSYNEQFF. The CDR3 region has the DNA TGTGCCAGCAGTTACGGGACTAGCTCCTACAATGAGCAGTTCTTC. The chain employs TRBV6-2 or TRBV6-3 and TRBJ2-1; 8 nucleotides align to TRBD2. CDR1 and CDR2 (germline): MNHEY, SVGEGT. Trimming at V came to 2 bases and at J to 0 bases, leaving 0 bases not matched to a gene. The CDR3 is 15 amino acids.

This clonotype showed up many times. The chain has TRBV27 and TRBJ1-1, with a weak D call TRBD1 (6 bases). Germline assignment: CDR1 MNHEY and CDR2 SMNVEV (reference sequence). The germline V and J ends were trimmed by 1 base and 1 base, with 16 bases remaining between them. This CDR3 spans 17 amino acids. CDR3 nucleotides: TGTGCCAGCAGTTTATTACCCGGGGGAGGGGGGAACACTGAAGCTTTCTTT. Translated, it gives CASSLLPGGGGNTEAFF.

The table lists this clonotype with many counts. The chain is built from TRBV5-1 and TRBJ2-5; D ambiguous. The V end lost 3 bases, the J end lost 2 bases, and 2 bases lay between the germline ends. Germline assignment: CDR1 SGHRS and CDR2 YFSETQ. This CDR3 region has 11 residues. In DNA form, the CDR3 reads TGCGCCAGCAGCTCACAAGAGACCCAGTACTTC. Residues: CASSSQETQYF.

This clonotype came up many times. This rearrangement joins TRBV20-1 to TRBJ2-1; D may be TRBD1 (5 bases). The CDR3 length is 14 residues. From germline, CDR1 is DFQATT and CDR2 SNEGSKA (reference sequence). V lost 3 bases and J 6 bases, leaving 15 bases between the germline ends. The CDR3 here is CSASVRWGLNEQFF. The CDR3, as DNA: TGCAGTGCTAGCGTAAGATGGGGCCTCAATGAGCAGTTCTTC.

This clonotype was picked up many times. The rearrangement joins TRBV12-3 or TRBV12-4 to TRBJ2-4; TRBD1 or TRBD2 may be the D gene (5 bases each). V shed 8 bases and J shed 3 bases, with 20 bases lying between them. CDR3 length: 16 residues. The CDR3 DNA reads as TGTGCCAGCTCTACGGGACGCCCGGGTGGCAAAAACATTCAGTACTTC. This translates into CASSTGRPGGKNIQYF.

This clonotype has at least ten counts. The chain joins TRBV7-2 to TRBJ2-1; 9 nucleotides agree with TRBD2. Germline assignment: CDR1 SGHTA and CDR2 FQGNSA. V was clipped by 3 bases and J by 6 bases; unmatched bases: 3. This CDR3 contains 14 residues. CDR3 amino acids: CASSLGLAVNEQFF. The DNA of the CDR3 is TGTGCCAGCAGCTTGGGACTAGCCGTCAATGAGCAGTTCTTC.

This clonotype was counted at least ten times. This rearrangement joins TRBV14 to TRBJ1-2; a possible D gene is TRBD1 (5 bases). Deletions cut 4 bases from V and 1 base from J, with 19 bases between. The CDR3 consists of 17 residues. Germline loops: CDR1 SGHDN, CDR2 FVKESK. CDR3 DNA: TGTGCCAGCAGCCTCCGGGACGAACCTGGGGGTAACTATGGCTACACCTTC. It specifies CASSLRDEPGGNYGYTF.

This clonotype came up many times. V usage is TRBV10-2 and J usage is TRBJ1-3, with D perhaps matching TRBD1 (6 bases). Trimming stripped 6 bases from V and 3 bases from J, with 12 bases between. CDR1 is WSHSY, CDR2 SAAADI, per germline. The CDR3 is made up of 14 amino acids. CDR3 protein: CASSDAGVGNTIYF. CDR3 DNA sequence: TGCGCCAGCAGCGACGCAGGGGTTGGAAACACCATATATTTT.

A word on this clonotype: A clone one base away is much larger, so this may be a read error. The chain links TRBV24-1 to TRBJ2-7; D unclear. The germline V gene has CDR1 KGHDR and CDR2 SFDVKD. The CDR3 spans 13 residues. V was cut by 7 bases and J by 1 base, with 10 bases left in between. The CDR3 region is CATSPKESYEQYF. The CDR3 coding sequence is TGTGCCACCAGCCCAAAGGAGTCCTACGAGCAGTACTTC.

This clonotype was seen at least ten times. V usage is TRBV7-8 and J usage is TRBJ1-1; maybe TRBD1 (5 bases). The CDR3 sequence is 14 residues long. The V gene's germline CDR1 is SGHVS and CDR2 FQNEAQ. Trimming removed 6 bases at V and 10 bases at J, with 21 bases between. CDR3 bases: TGTGCCAGCAGTCTTAGAGGGTCTGGCAGGGCAGCTTTCTTT. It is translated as CASSLRGSGRAAFF.

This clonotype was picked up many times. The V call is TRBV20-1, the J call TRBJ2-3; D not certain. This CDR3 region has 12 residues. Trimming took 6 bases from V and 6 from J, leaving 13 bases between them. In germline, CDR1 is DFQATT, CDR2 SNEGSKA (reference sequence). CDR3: CSARTSADTQYF. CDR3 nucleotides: TGCAGTGCCCGAACGTCCGCGGATACGCAGTATTTT.

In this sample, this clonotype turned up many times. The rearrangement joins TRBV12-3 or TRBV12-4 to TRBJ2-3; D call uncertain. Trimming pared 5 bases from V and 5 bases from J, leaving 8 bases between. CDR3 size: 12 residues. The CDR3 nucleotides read TGTGCCAGCAGTCGACTCCAAGATACGCAGTATTTT. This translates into CASSRLQDTQYF.

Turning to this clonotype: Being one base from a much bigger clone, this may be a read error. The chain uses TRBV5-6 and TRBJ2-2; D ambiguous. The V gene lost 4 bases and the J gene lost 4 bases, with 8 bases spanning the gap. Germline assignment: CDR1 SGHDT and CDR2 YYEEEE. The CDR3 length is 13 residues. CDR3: CASSAGPTGELFF. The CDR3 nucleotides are TGTGCCAGCAGCGCCGGGCCCACCGGGGAGCTGTTTTTT. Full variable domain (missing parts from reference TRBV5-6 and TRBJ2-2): DAGVTQSPTHLIKTRGQQVTLRCSPKSGHDTVSWYQQALGQGPQFIFQYYEEEERQRGNFPDRFSGHQFPNYSSELNVNALLLGDSALYLCASSAGPTGELFFGEGSRLTVL.

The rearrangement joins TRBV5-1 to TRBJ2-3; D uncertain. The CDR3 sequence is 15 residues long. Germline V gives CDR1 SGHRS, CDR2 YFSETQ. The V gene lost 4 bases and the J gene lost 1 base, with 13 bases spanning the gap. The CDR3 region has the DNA TGCGCCAGCAGCCCCATTGGCGGAGGCACAGATACGCAGTATTTT. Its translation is CASSPIGGGTDTQYF.

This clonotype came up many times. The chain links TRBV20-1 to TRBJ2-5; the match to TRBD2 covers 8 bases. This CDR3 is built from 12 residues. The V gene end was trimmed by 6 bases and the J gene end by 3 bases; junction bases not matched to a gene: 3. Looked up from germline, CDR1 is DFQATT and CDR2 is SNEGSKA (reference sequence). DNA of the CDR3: TGCAGTGCCCCGACTAGCGAAGAGACCCAGTACTTC. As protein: CSAPTSEETQYF.

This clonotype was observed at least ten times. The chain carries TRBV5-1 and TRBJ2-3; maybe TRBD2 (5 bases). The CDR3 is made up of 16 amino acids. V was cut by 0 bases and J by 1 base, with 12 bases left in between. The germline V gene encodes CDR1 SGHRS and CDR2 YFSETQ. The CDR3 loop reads CASSLASSGGTDTQYF. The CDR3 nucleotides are TGCGCCAGCAGCTTGGCGAGCAGCGGTGGCACAGATACGCAGTATTTT.

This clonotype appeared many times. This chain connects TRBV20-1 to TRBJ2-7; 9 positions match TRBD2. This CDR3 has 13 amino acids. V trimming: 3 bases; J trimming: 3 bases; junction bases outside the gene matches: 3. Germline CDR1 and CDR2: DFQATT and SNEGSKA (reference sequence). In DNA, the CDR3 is TGCAGTGCTAGGACTAGCGGAAACTACGAGCAGTACTTC. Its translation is CSARTSGNYEQYF.

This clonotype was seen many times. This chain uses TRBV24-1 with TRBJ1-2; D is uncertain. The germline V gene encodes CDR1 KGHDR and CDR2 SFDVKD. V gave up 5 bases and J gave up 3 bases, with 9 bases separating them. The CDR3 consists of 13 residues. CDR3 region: CATSADRYYGYTF. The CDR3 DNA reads TGTGCCACCAGTGCCGACCGATACTATGGCTACACCTTC.

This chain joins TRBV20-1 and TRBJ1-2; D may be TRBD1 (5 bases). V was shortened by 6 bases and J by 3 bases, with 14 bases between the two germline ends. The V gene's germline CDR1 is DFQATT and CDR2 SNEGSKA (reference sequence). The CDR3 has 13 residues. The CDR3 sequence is CSAGARGYYGYTF. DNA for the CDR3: TGCAGTGCGGGAGCCCGGGGCTACTATGGCTACACCTTC.